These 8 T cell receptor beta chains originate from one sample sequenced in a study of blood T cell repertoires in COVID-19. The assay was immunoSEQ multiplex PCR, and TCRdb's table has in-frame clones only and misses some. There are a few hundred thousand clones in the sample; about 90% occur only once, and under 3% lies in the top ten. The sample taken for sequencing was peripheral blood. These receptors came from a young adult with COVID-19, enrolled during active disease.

The CDR3: CASSDRSPNYGYTF. The CDR3 region has the DNA TGTGCCAGCAGCGATCGGAGCCCTAACTATGGCTACACCTTC. J is TRBJ1-2 and V is TRBV6-5; D gene unclear. The V gene lost 6 bases and the J gene lost 0 bases, with 11 bases spanning the gap. CDR3 length: 14 residues. Looked up from germline, CDR1 is MNHEY and CDR2 is SVGAGI.

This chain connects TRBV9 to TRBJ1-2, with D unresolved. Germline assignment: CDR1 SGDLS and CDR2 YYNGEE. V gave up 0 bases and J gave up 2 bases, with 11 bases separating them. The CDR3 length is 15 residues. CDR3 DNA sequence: TGTGCCAGCAGCGTAGTGGGGAGCGGAAACTATGGCTACACCTTC. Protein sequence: CASSVVGSGNYGYTF.

The CDR3 DNA follows: TGCGCCAGCAGCCAAGATCAGGGACGGCGAGGGGGCGGTTATGAAAAACTGTTTTTT. Its protein is CASSQDQGRRGGGYEKLFF. The rearrangement joins TRBV4-3 to TRBJ1-4; 7 nucleotides match TRBD1. Trimming removed 0 bases from V and 6 bases from J; junction bases left unmatched: 16. In germline, CDR1 is LGHNA, CDR2 YSLEER. The CDR3 consists of 19 residues.

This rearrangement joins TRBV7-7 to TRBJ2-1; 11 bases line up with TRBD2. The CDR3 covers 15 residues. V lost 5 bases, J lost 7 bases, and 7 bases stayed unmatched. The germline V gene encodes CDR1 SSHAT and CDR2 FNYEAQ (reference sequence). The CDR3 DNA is TGTGCCAGCAGCCCTACTAGCGGGAGAGGTAATGAGCAGTTCTTC. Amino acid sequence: CASSPTSGRGNEQFF. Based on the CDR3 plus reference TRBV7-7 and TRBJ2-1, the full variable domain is GAGVSQSPRYKVTKRGQDVTLRCDPISSHATLYWYQQALGQGPEFLTYFNYEAQPDKSGLPSDRFSAERPEGSISTLTIQRTEQRDSAMYRCASSPTSGRGNEQFFGPGTRLTVL.

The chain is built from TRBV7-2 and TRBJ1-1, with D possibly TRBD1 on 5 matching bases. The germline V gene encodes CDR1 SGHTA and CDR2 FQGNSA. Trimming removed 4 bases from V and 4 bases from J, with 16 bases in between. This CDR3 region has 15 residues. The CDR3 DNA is TGTGCCAGCAGCTCACCGCGAACAGGAGTCACTGAAGCTTTCTTT. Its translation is CASSSPRTGVTEAFF.

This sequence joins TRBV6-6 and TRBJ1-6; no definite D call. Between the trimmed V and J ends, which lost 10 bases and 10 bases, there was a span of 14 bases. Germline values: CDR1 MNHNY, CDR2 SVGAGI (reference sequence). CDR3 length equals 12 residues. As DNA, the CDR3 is TGTGCCACCTGGACTCCCGGATCACCCCTCCACTTT. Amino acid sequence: CATWTPGSPLHF.

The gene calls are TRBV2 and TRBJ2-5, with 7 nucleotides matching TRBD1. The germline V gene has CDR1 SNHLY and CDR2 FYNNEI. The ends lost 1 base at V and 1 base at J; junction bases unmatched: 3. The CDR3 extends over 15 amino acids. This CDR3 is CASSEVRGTQETQYF. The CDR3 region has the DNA TGTGCCAGCAGTGAAGTCAGGGGGACCCAAGAGACCCAGTACTTC.

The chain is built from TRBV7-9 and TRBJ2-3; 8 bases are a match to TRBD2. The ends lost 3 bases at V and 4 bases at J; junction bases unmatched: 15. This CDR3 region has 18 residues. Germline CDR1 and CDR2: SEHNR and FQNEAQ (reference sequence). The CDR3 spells CASSFLPGLADSADTQYF. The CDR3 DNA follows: TGTGCCAGCAGCTTTCTTCCTGGACTAGCAGATAGCGCAGATACGCAGTATTTT.